In its sample, the clone carrying this T cell receptor beta chain was seen a few times. Its antigen is undetermined. The data stem from a study of T cell responses to AZD1222 COVID-19 vaccine. Some clones are missing from TCRdb's copy, which holds only in-frame ones; the method was immunoSEQ multiplex PCR. Counted here are around 150,000 clones, 80% to 95% occurring once; the ten biggest clones make up approximately 1.4%. CDR1 and CDR2 (germline): LGHDT, YNNKEL (reference sequence). V lost 4 bases, J lost 5 bases, and 6 bases stayed unmatched. CDR3 length: 15 residues. Notes on the study in general: Of the AZD1222 recipients, only five to seven were seropositive at baseline. A rise in Spike-specific TCR breadth and depth followed two AZD1222 doses. Donors in the cohort were predominantly white British and more often female, and clonal diversity was possibly underestimated.

The sequenced sample was peripheral blood, obtained on day 0 of AZD1222 vaccination. This clonotype was obtained from an adult in good health. The chain employs TRBV3-1 (or the pseudogene TRBV3-2) and TRBJ2-5; 11 positions agree with TRBD2. The CDR3 here is CASSRQGLAGETQYF. CDR3 sequence (DNA): TGTGCCAGCAGCCGACAAGGACTAGCGGGTGAGACCCAGTACTTC.